The 25 T cell receptor beta chains below were found in one sample sequenced in a study of OX40 agonist ivuxolimab in advanced cancers. Here immunoSEQ multiplex PCR was the method, and the copy in TCRdb shows in-frame clones only, minus some. In the table there are fewer than 85,000 clones, 90% to 95% of which are singletons. The source material was CD4+ or CD8+ T cells sorted from blood, sampled in a trial of the OX40 agonist ivuxolimab. The receptors were gathered from an adult with an advanced solid tumor such as melanoma, head and neck, liver or kidney cancer.

With regard to this clone: Additional DNA sequences in this sample encode the identical CDR3. The chain is built from TRBV6-5 and TRBJ2-7; D may be TRBD2 (6 bases). This CDR3 is built from 14 residues. Germline loops: CDR1 MNHEY, CDR2 SVGAGI. Trimming shortened V by 0 bases and J by 4 bases, and 10 bases separated the two germline ends. CDR3: CASSYSRDSYEQYF. The CDR3, as DNA: TGTGCCAGCAGTTACTCGCGGGACTCTTACGAGCAGTACTTC.

The chain joins TRBV7-8 to TRBJ2-7, with a tentative D call TRBD1 (7 bases). CDR3 size: 12 residues. The V gene's germline CDR1 is SGHVS and CDR2 FQNEAQ. V was shortened by 5 bases and J by 10 bases, with 15 bases between the two germline ends. The DNA of the CDR3 is TGTGCCAGCAGCCAGAACAGGGGACTCCAGTACTTC. Encoded protein: CASSQNRGLQYF.

V gene TRBV7-2 combines with J gene TRBJ2-7; 12 nucleotides agree with TRBD1. V gave up 5 bases and J gave up 5 bases; unmatched junction bases: 7. The length of the CDR3 is 15 residues. Germline loops: CDR1 SGHTA, CDR2 FQGNSA. The CDR3 coding sequence is TGTGCCAGCAGCCAAGGGGGACAGGGGGCCCACGAGCAGTACTTC. Encoded protein: CASSQGGQGAHEQYF. The full variable domain, completed using reference TRBV7-2 and TRBJ2-7, is GAGVSQSPSNKVTEKGKDVELRCDPISGHTALYWYRQSLGQGLEFLIYFQGNSAPDKSGLPSDRFSAERTGGSVSTLTIQRTQQEDSAVYLCASSQGGQGAHEQYFGPGTRLTVT.

V and J are TRBV2 and TRBJ1-1; tentative D call: TRBD1 (6 bases). Looked up from germline, CDR1 is SNHLY and CDR2 is FYNNEI. Trimming stripped 4 bases from V and 4 bases from J, with 10 bases between. This CDR3 comprises 13 residues. CDR3 residues: CASSVEGGTEAFF. CDR3 coding DNA: TGTGCCAGCAGTGTCGAGGGGGGCACTGAAGCTTTCTTT.

Note on this clone: The sample holds other DNA sequences that translate to the same CDR3. The chain has TRBV28 and TRBJ1-5; 7 bases map to TRBD1. CDR3 length: 15 residues. The V and J ends lost 3 bases and 6 bases, in that order; junction bases with no gene match: 8. Germline assignment: CDR1 MDHEN and CDR2 SYDVKM. CDR3 DNA sequence: TGTGCCAGCAGTTTTGGAGGGGGCGCTTTTCAGCCCCAGCATTTT. Encoded protein: CASSFGGGAFQPQHF.

The rearrangement links TRBV7-3 to TRBJ2-1; 9 nucleotides agree with TRBD2. V dropped 2 bases and J dropped 5; count of bases not matched to a gene: 7. The CDR3 has 16 amino acids. Germline V gives CDR1 SGHTA, CDR2 FQGTGA. The DNA for the CDR3 is TGTGCCAGCAGCTTATCGTTGCTAGCGGGGCACAATGAGCAGTTCTTC. Its protein is CASSLSLLAGHNEQFF.

This chain uses TRBV5-1 with TRBJ1-2; unclear D gene. The V end lost 4 bases, the J end lost 6 bases, and 13 bases lay between the germline ends. In germline, CDR1 is SGHRS, CDR2 YFSETQ. This CDR3 has 13 amino acids. The DNA for the CDR3 is TGCGCCAGCAGCCCGGGCCACTATAATGGCTACACCTTC. It is translated as CASSPGHYNGYTF.

This chain uses TRBV18 with TRBJ2-3; D is unresolved. This CDR3 region has 13 residues. The germline V gene has CDR1 KGHSH and CDR2 LQKENI. The ends were cut back, 1 base at V and 1 base at J, with 3 bases in the middle. CDR3 residues: CASSPLRTDTQYF. DNA of the CDR3: TGTGCCAGCTCACCACTCCGCACAGATACGCAGTATTTT.

The CDR3 nucleotides read TGCGCCAGCAGCTTGGTCGTACAATTTTCTGAAGCTTTCTTT. As protein: CASSLVVQFSEAFF. The chain joins TRBV5-1 to TRBJ1-1; D is uncertain. CDR1 and CDR2 from the germline V gene are SGHRS and YFSETQ. V lost 0 bases, J lost 6 bases, and 12 bases lay in between. CDR3 size: 14 residues.

J is TRBJ1-3 and V is TRBV6-7; D possibly corresponds to TRBD1 (5 bases). TRBV6-7 is sorted into the ORF group, with uncertain function. The CDR3 covers 18 residues. The V gene lost 0 bases and the J gene lost 6 bases, with 21 bases spanning the gap. The CDR3 sequence is CASSYSTLGATCENTIYF. CDR3 sequence (DNA): TGTGCCAGCAGTTACTCGACGCTCGGGGCCACTTGTGAAAACACCATATATTTT.

V and J are TRBV5-4 and TRBJ2-7; 8 bases line up with TRBD2. V dropped 4 bases and J dropped 7; count of bases not matched to a gene: 13. This CDR3 region has 15 residues. Germline loops: CDR1 SGHNT, CDR2 YYREEE (reference sequence). The CDR3 DNA reads as TGTGCCAGCAGCACCAACGGGAGGGAACTTCGAGAGCAGTACTTC. Its protein product is CASSTNGRELREQYF.

This chain joins TRBV7-3 and TRBJ2-1, with TRBD1 identical over 9 bases. CDR3 length: 15 residues. Germline lookup yields CDR1 SGHTA and CDR2 FQGTGA. The ends lost 5 bases at V and 3 bases at J; junction bases unmatched: 5. CDR3: CASSQDRGNYNEQFF. For the CDR3, the DNA is TGTGCCAGCAGCCAGGACAGGGGCAACTACAATGAGCAGTTCTTC.

The chain uses TRBV11-3 and TRBJ2-3, with D possibly being TRBD1 (6 bases). The V end lost 1 base, the J end lost 1 base, and 9 bases lay between the germline ends. Germline CDR1 and CDR2: SGHNT and YENEEA. This CDR3 is built from 15 residues. The CDR3 spells CASSLGGQRTDTQYF. For the CDR3, the DNA is TGTGCCAGCAGCTTAGGAGGACAGCGCACAGATACGCAGTATTTT. The entire variable domain, with the rest obtained from reference TRBV11-3 and TRBJ2-3, is as follows: EAGVVQSPRYKIIEKKQPVAFWCNPISGHNTLYWYLQNLGQGPELLIRYENEEAVDDSQLPKDRFSAERLKGVDSTLKIQPAELGDSAVYLCASSLGGQRTDTQYFGPGTRLTVL.

The gene calls are TRBV28 and TRBJ1-3; TRBD1 aligns across 7 bases. This CDR3 has 15 amino acids. Trimming at V came to 3 bases and at J to 2 bases, leaving 4 bases not matched to a gene. Per germline, CDR1 MDHEN and CDR2 SYDVKM. Here the CDR3 reads CASSFSGQPGNTIYF. CDR3 coding DNA: TGTGCCAGCAGTTTCTCGGGACAGCCTGGAAACACCATATATTTT.

This rearrangement joins TRBV12-5 to TRBJ2-7; 11 nucleotides line up with TRBD2. V dropped 7 bases and J dropped 4; count of bases not matched to a gene: 3. CDR3 length: 13 residues. The V gene's germline CDR1 is LGHNT and CDR2 FRNRAP. The CDR3 region is CASAASGRYEQYF. The CDR3 bases are TGTGCTAGTGCTGCTAGCGGGAGGTACGAGCAGTACTTC. Using reference TRBV12-5 and TRBJ2-7 for the parts outside the CDR3, the full variable domain is DARVTQTPRHKVTEMGQEVTMRCQPILGHNTVFWYRQTMMQGLELLAYFRNRAPLDDSGMPKDRFSAEMPDATLATLKIQPSEPRDSAVYFCASAASGRYEQYFGPGTRLTVT.

This clone was observed once. The chain carries TRBV7-9 and TRBJ2-3; D not resolved. Germline CDR1 SEHNR, CDR2 FQNEAQ (reference sequence). The length of the CDR3 is 12 residues. Trimming removed 6 bases at V and 4 bases at J, with 8 bases between. CDR3 DNA sequence: TGTGCCAGCAGAGCAGCAGCAGATACGCAGTATTTT. Translated: CASRAAADTQYF.

In this sample, this clone turned up a few times. V and J are TRBV5-1 and TRBJ2-5, with a weak D call TRBD2 (5 bases). CDR3 length equals 14 residues. V shed 0 bases and J shed 5 bases, with 11 bases lying between them. Germline CDR1 and CDR2: SGHRS and YFSETQ. DNA for the CDR3: TGCGCCAGCAGCTTGGGTACGGGATCGGAGACCCAGTACTTC. Its protein is CASSLGTGSETQYF.

The rearrangement uses TRBV27 and TRBJ2-3; 9 nucleotides match TRBD2. CDR1 and CDR2 (germline): MNHEY, SMNVEV (reference sequence). The CDR3 is made up of 13 amino acids. J gave up 1 base and V 7 bases, and 0 bases lay outside the gene matches. DNA of the CDR3: TGTGCCAGCATAGCGGGGGGCACAGATACGCAGTATTTT. Amino acid sequence: CASIAGGTDTQYF.

V is TRBV6-1 and J is TRBJ1-2, with D unclear. Deletions cut 2 bases from V and 8 bases from J, with 6 bases between. The CDR3 runs 11 residues. Germline-derived CDR1 and CDR2 are MNHNS and SASEGT. The CDR3 loop is CASSEKGGYTF. The DNA for the CDR3 is TGTGCCAGCAGTGAAAAAGGGGGCTACACCTTC.

J is TRBJ2-2 and V is TRBV5-1; D perhaps matches TRBD2 (7 bases). The CDR3 covers 16 residues. Trimming cost V 4 bases and J 3 bases, with 16 bases left between them. The germline gives CDR1 SGHRS, CDR2 YFSETQ. The CDR3: CASSELGGGDTGELFF. CDR3 bases: TGCGCCAGCAGCGAGTTAGGGGGAGGGGACACCGGGGAGCTGTTTTTT.

The rearrangement uses TRBV7-8 and TRBJ2-1; D call uncertain. From germline, CDR1 is SGHVS and CDR2 FQNEAQ. The CDR3 totals 15 residues. Deletions cut 1 base from V and 7 bases from J, with 14 bases between. The CDR3 region is CASSLVPGMGNEQFF. As DNA, the CDR3 is TGTGCCAGCAGCTTAGTCCCGGGCATGGGGAATGAGCAGTTCTTC.

J is TRBJ1-6 and V is TRBV10-3; D not certain. V was cut by 10 bases and J by 7 bases, with 14 bases left in between. The CDR3 runs 13 residues. Germline V CDR1 and CDR2: ENHRY, SYGVKD. The CDR3 spells CATSREKNSPLHF. The CDR3 DNA reads as TGTGCCACCAGCCGGGAGAAAAATTCACCCCTCCACTTT.

The chain employs TRBV10-3 and TRBJ1-3; D unresolved. Between the trimmed V and J ends, which lost 11 bases and 0 bases, there was a span of 14 bases. The CDR3 runs 14 residues. From germline, CDR1 is ENHRY and CDR2 SYGVKD. The DNA for the CDR3 is TGTGCCTCCCAACCGGAGCTCTCTGGAAACACCATATATTTT. This encodes CASQPELSGNTIYF.

The chain uses TRBV7-3 and TRBJ1-4; D possibly corresponds to TRBD1 (5 bases). The CDR3 loop spans 15 amino acids. Germline V gives CDR1 SGHTA, CDR2 FQGTGA. Trimming removed 5 bases from V and 7 bases from J, with 17 bases in between. CDR3 amino acids: CASSQSPHGGEKLFF. CDR3 nucleotides: TGTGCCAGCAGCCAGAGCCCGCACGGGGGTGAAAAACTGTTTTTT.

This sequence joins TRBV7-9 and TRBJ2-5, with 7 bases that match TRBD2. The ends lost 5 bases at V and 1 base at J; junction bases unmatched: 13. Germline V gene data show CDR1 as SEHNR and CDR2 as FQNEAQ (reference sequence). The CDR3 length is 17 residues. CDR3 nucleotide sequence: TGTGCCAGCAGCCCAAACCTGGGTCTAGCGGTCCAAGAGACCCAGTACTTC. This translates into CASSPNLGLAVQETQYF.